The present entry profiles one TCR beta chain with its context. Its antigen is unknown. The source material, RNA transcripts, was used to amplify TCR beta CDR3 regions. First-round RT-PCR targeting the TCR CDR3 was performed with the HTBI primer set. MiXCR, applied by TCRdb to the multiplex PCR reads, yields one record per CDR3 protein. The sample shows roughly 500,000 distinct CDR3 sequences, 46% of them seen only once. This sample was included in a study of T cells in Graves' hyperthyroidism and ophthalmopathy. Study results and limitations: Ophthalmopathy was predicted by the model a median of roughly 6.7 months ahead of onset. Appearing also in blood were most of the thyroid clonotypes expanded above 0.001.

The V end was cut by 0 bases, the J end by 0 bases, with 16 bases between. The V gene's germline CDR1 is SGDLS and CDR2 YYNGEE. This CDR3 region has 18 residues. The clonotype originates from an adult woman with Graves' disease, either hyperthyroidism or ophthalmopathy (not recorded which). The chain joins TRBV9 to TRBJ1-3; D not resolved. The material sequenced was peripheral blood or thyroid tissue (not recorded which). As DNA, the CDR3 is TGTGCCAGCAGCGTAGCCGCTGAAGGGAGGGACTCTGGAAACACCATATATTTT. Its translation: CASSVAAEGRDSGNTIYF.